The present T cell receptor beta chain was sequenced within a study of CD8 T cells in ankylosing spondylitis. Germline V gene lookup returns CDR1 MNHEY and CDR2 SVGEGT. V was clipped by 6 bases and J by 9 bases, with 15 bases between them. CDR3 length: 13 amino acids. This clonotype was observed a few times. TCRdb passed the 5' RACE reads through MiXCR, listing each CDR3 protein once. The sample holds some 220,000 distinct CDR3 sequences, less than 9.5% seen once. Sequenced: blood, either unsorted or a sorted T cell fraction (not recorded which). The receptor was isolated from a female donor with ankylosing spondylitis or in good health (not recorded which). The chain recombines TRBV6-2 or TRBV6-3 with TRBJ2-1; a possible D gene is TRBD2 (6 bases). The CDR3: CASRGGGVVEQFF. The CDR3 DNA reads as TGTGCCAGCAGGGGAGGCGGGGTGGTTGAGCAGTTCTTC.